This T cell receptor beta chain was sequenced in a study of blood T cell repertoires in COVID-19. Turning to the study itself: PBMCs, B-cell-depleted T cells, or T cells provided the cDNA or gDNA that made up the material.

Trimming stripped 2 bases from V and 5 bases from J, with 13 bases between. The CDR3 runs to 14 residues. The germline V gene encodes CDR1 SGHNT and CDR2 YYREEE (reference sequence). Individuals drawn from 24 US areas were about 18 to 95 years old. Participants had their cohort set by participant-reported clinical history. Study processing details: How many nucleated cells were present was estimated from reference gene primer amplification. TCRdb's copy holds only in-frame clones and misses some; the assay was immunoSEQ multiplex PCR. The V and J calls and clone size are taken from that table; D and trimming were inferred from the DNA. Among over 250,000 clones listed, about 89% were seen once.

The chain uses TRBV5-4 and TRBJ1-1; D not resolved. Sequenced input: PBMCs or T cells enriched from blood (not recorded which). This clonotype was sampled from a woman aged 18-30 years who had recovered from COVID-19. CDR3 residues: CASSFDWGGTEAFF. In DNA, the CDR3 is TGTGCCAGCAGCTTTGACTGGGGAGGGACTGAAGCTTTCTTT.